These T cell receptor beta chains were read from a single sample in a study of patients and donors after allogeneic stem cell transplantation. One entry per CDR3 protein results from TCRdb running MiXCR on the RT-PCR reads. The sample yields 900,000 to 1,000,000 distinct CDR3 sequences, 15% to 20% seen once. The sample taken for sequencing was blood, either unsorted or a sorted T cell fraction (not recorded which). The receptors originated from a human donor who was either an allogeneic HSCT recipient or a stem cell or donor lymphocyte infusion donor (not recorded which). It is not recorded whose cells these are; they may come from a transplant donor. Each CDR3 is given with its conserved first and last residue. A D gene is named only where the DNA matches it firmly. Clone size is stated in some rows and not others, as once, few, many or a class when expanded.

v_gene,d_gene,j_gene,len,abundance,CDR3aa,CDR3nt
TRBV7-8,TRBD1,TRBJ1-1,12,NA,CASSLAPGGAFF,TGTGCCAGCAGCTTAGCGCCAGGGGGAGCTTTCTTT
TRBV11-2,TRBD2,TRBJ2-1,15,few,CASSLEGTRMNEQFF,TGTGCCAGCAGCTTAGAGGGGACTAGAATGAATGAGCAGTTCTTC
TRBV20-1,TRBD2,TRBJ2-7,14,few,CSATLGRAYGEQYF,TGCAGTGCTACTCTAGGGAGGGCCTATGGCGAGCAGTACTTC
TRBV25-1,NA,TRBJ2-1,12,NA,CASSEANNEQFF,TGTGCCAGCAGTGAGGCCAACAATGAGCAGTTCTTC
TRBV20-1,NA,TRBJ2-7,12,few,CSASIRVHEQYF,TGCAGTGCTAGTATCAGGGTCCACGAGCAGTACTTC
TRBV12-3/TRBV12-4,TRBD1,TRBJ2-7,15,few,CASSLAVGQGYEQYF,TGTGCCAGCAGTTTAGCGGTAGGACAGGGCTACGAGCAGTACTTC
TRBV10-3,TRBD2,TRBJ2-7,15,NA,CAISDREASSYEQYF,TGTGCCATCAGTGACCGGGAGGCGTCTTCCTACGAGCAGTACTTC
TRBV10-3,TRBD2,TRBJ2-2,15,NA,CAISGTSQNTGELFF,TGTGCCATCAGCGGGACTAGCCAGAACACCGGGGAGCTGTTTTTT
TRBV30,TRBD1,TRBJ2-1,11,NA,CARTGLYEQFF,TGTGCCAGGACAGGGCTTTATGAGCAGTTCTTC
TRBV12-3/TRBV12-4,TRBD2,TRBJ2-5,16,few,CASSGGVGRYQETQYF,TGTGCCAGCAGTGGGGGGGTCGGCAGGTACCAAGAGACCCAGTACTTC
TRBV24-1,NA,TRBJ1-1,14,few,CATSDSSRNTEAFF,TGTGCCACCAGTGATTCTTCGAGGAACACTGAAGCTTTCTTT
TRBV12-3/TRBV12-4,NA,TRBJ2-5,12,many,CASSWAPETQYF,TGTGCCAGCAGTTGGGCACCAGAGACCCAGTACTTC
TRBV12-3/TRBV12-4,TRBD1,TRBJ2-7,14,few,CASSDRTGEYEQYF,TGTGCCAGCAGTGACAGGACAGGGGAATACGAGCAGTACTTC
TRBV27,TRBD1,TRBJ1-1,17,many,CASKAHRKTGRDTEAFF,TGTGCCAGTAAGGCCCACAGAAAGACAGGGAGGGACACTGAAGCTTTCTTT
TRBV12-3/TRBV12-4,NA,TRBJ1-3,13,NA,CASTLGGGNTIYF,TGTGCCAGCACCTTGGGGGGTGGAAACACCATATATTTT
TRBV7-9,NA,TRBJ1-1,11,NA,CASQGRAEAFF,TGTGCCAGTCAGGGTCGGGCTGAAGCTTTCTTT